This TCR beta chain was sequenced for a study of blood T cell repertoires in COVID-19. At the level of the study: Some COVID-19 samples were acute and others convalescent; all came from the United States, Italy and Spain. PBMCs, B-cell-depleted T cells, or T cells provided the cDNA or gDNA that made up the material.

How the authors handled the data: Amplification from reference gene primers served as the basis for estimated nucleated cell counts. Libraries were prepared by immunoSEQ multiplex PCR; TCRdb keeps only in-frame clonotypes and omits some of them. The DNA was the basis for D and trimming; V, J and clone size are from that table. The sample has just under 350,000 clones, 88% seen once. V was trimmed by 0 bases and J by 5 bases, leaving 13 bases between them. The CDR3 extends over 15 amino acids. CDR1 and CDR2 (germline): LGHNT, FRNRAP. This chain links TRBV12-5 with TRBJ2-5, with D possibly matching TRBD2 (5 bases). The sequenced sample consisted of peripheral blood. The sequence came from a woman aged 70-85 years with COVID-19, enrolled during active disease. Written as DNA, the CDR3 is TGTGCTAGTGGTTTGGTACTCGGGGTAATGGAGACCCAGTACTTC. It encodes CASGLVLGVMETQYF.